The rows below give T cell receptor beta chains drawn from one sample of a study of shared clonotypes between healthy human individuals. Profiling relied on immunoSEQ multiplex PCR, and the TCRdb table lists in-frame clones only, not all of them. This sample has about 2.4 million clones, with over 85% found just once. Sample: naive CD4+ T cells from PBMCs. These receptors were collected from a man between 18 and 35 years old in good health. Some clones in this sample may be carry-over from other donors' samples. CDR3s include the opening cysteine and the closing phenylalanine or tryptophan. The D gene is left open where the match is weak. Only part of the rows carry a size: once, few, many, or a class if the clone is expanded.

d_gene	v_gene	len	j_gene	abundance	CDR3nt	CDR3aa
NA	TRBV11-2	15	TRBJ2-7	NA	TGTGCCAGCAGCTTGGACTTACCCTTTACCTACGAGCAGTACTTC	CASSLDLPFTYEQYF
NA	TRBV9	15	TRBJ2-7	NA	TGTGCCAGCAGCGTAGCTGCCGGGGCAATTTACGAGCAGTACTTC	CASSVAAGAIYEQYF
NA	TRBV4-2	14	TRBJ1-3	NA	TGTGCCAGCACACAGTACCTCTCTGGAAACACCATATATTTT	CASTQYLSGNTIYF
TRBD1	TRBV6-5	14	TRBJ2-7	NA	TGTGCCAGCACCCCCCGACAGGGGTGGAACGAGCAGTACTTC	CASTPRQGWNEQYF
NA	TRBV5-5	12	TRBJ2-3	NA	TGTGCCAGCAGCCCCAGCACAGATACGCAGTATTTT	CASSPSTDTQYF
NA	TRBV19	15	TRBJ1-2	once	TGTGCCAGTACCCAGACTCGGGGCGCATATGATGGCTACACCTTC	CASTQTRGAYDGYTF
NA	TRBV21-1	15	TRBJ1-6	NA	TGTGCCAGCAGCACACACCGGGCCTTAACTTCACCCCTCCACTTT	CASSTHRALTSPLHF
NA	TRBV6-6	12	TRBJ1-1	NA	TGTGCCAGCAGTTACCTACAGGGAGAGGCTTTCTTT	CASSYLQGEAFF
NA	TRBV18	12	TRBJ2-5	NA	TGTGCCAGCTCACCCCGGCAAGAGACCCAGTACTTC	CASSPRQETQYF
TRBD1	TRBV12-5	16	TRBJ1-5	NA	TGTGCTTACCCTCTTCACACAGGGGGCGAGGATCAGCCCCAGCATTTT	CAYPLHTGGEDQPQHF
NA	TRBV19	18	TRBJ2-2	NA	TGTGCCAGTAGTTCCCAAGGCGGTGTTTGGGGAAACCCCGGGGAGCTGTTTTTT	CASSSQGGVWGNPGELFF